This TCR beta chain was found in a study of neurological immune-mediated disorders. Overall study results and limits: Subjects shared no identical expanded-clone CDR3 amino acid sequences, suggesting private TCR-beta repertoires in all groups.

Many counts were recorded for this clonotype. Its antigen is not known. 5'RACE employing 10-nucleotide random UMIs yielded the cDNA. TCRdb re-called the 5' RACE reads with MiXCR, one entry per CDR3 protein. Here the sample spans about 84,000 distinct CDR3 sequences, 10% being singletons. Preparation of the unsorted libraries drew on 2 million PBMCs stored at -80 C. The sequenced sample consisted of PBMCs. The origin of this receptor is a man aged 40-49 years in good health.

The CDR3 reads CSATRSSYEQYF. For the CDR3, the DNA is TGCAGTGCTACCAGAAGCTCCTACGAGCAGTACTTC. J is TRBJ2-7 and V is TRBV20-1; no clear D gene. V was pared by 4 bases and J by 0 bases, with 7 bases between. The CDR3 covers 12 residues. The germline V gene has CDR1 DFQATT and CDR2 SNEGSKA (reference sequence).